A single sample is the source of the 19 T cell receptor beta chains below, sequenced in a study of T cells in Graves' hyperthyroidism and ophthalmopathy. The investigators amplified TCR beta CDR3 regions from RNA transcripts. The HTBI primer set was used in a first-round RT-PCR of the TCR CDR3. Each CDR3 protein is one row after TCRdb ran MiXCR on the multiplex PCR reads. The table has around 350,000 distinct CDR3 sequences, about 19% seen once. Sequenced: blood. All receptors derive from a woman aged 18-29 years with Graves' hyperthyroidism.

This clonotype was counted ten times or more. This chain uses TRBV6-5 with TRBJ2-7; D not resolved. Looked up from germline, CDR1 is MNHEY and CDR2 is SVGAGI. V was pared by 6 bases and J by 3 bases, with 15 bases between. The CDR3 runs to 14 residues. The CDR3 here is CASRGQYPRYEQYF. For the CDR3, the DNA is TGTGCCAGCAGGGGTCAGTATCCCCGCTACGAGCAGTACTTC.

This clonotype was counted ten times or more. The CDR3, as DNA: TGTGCCAGCAGGCCCCAACAGGACCGGCGGCATGGCTACACCTTC. Translating gives CASRPQQDRRHGYTF. V and J are TRBV6-2 or TRBV6-3 and TRBJ1-2, with D possibly TRBD1 on 5 matching bases. Trimming took off 6 bases at V and 6 bases at J, with 20 bases between the two ends. CDR3 length: 15 residues. CDR1 and CDR2 from the germline V gene are MNHEY and SVGEGT.

This clonotype was seen ten or more times. The rearrangement links TRBV9 to TRBJ2-5, with no clear D. CDR1 is SGDLS and CDR2 is YYNGEE in the germline V gene. The CDR3 has 14 amino acids. Trimming pared 4 bases from V and 0 bases from J, leaving 10 bases between. The CDR3 spells CASSPMPYQETQYF. The CDR3 nucleotides are TGTGCCAGCAGCCCTATGCCGTACCAAGAGACCCAGTACTTC. The variable domain in full, with the rest retrieved from reference TRBV9 and TRBJ2-5, is DSGVTQTPKHLITATGQRVTLRCSPRSGDLSVYWYQQSLDQGLQFLIQYYNGEERAKGNILERFSAQQFPDLHSELNLSSLELGDSALYFCASSPMPYQETQYFGPGTRLLVL.

This clonotype was counted ten times or more. The V and J genes are TRBV5-1 and TRBJ2-7, with a weak D call TRBD1 (5 bases). The length of the CDR3 is 12 residues. V gave up 1 base and J gave up 6 bases, with 8 bases separating them. Germline V gene data show CDR1 as SGHRS and CDR2 as YFSETQ. As DNA, the CDR3 is TGCGCCAGCAGCTTGCCAGGGTCCGAGCAGTACTTC. Protein sequence: CASSLPGSEQYF.

The chain employs TRBV6-5 and TRBJ1-1, with D possibly TRBD1 on 6 matching bases. There are 14 residues in the CDR3. Germline V CDR1 and CDR2: MNHEY, SVGAGI. V was shortened by 8 bases and J by 4 bases, with 17 bases between the two germline ends. CDR3 sequence: CASVELGGFTEAFF. The CDR3 nucleotides are TGTGCCAGCGTTGAATTAGGGGGATTCACTGAAGCTTTCTTT.

The sample holds many counts of this clonotype. The rearrangement joins TRBV11-2 to TRBJ1-1; D gene unclear. CDR1 and CDR2 from the germline V gene are SGHAT and FQNNGV. V lost 5 bases, J lost 6 bases, and 16 bases lay in between. This CDR3 has 14 amino acids. The CDR3 coding sequence is TGTGCCAGCAGCCCGCGGGCCACTATTCCTGAAGCTTTCTTT. This translates into CASSPRATIPEAFF.

This clonotype came up many times. For the CDR3, the DNA is TGTGCCAGCAGGACAGGTAGTGAGCCCCAGCATTTT. It specifies CASRTGSEPQHF. V usage is TRBV6-1 and J usage is TRBJ1-5; the D gene is possibly TRBD1 (6 bases). The CDR3 is 12 residues long. From germline, CDR1 is MNHNS and CDR2 SASEGT. Trimming left V 6 bases short and J 8 bases short, with 11 bases between.

Points on this clonotype: Its ends do not fully match the called genes, so a read error is possible. This chain links TRBV6-5 with TRBJ1-5; D unresolved. The CDR3 sequence is 13 residues long. From germline, CDR1 is MNHEY and CDR2 SVGAGI. DNA of the CDR3: TGTGCCAGCAATTACGGTGGCAATCAGCCCCAGCATTTT. This translates into CASNYGGNQPQHF.

This clonotype occurred a few times. The chain joins TRBV4-1 to TRBJ2-2, with D uncertain. V lost 4 bases and J 5 bases, leaving 11 bases between the germline ends. Germline V gives CDR1 MGHRA, CDR2 YSYEKL. There are 14 residues in the CDR3. CDR3 nucleotides: TGCGCCAGCAGCCTTCTTATGGGGACCGGGGAGCTGTTTTTT. This encodes CASSLLMGTGELFF.

The V gene is TRBV6-7, the J gene TRBJ2-7, with D possibly being TRBD1 or TRBD2 (5 bases each). TRBV6-7 is treated as an ORF (open reading frame) with a function not yet certain. The V end lost 5 bases, the J end lost 3 bases, and 14 bases lay between the germline ends. The CDR3 loop spans 14 amino acids. CDR3 amino acids: CASSKNRDVYEQYF. The CDR3 DNA reads as TGTGCCAGCAGTAAGAACCGGGACGTCTACGAGCAGTACTTC.

This clonotype was counted many times. V usage is TRBV2 and J usage is TRBJ1-1; D is unclear. In germline, CDR1 is SNHLY, CDR2 FYNNEI. V was trimmed by 4 bases and J by 0 bases, leaving 9 bases between them. The CDR3 is 14 amino acids. CDR3 sequence reads: CASSVRQMNTEAFF. As DNA, the CDR3 is TGTGCCAGCAGTGTGAGGCAGATGAACACTGAAGCTTTCTTT.

Remarks on this clonotype: Compared with germline, one end of the junction differs, possibly owing to a read error. This chain joins TRBV29-1 and TRBJ2-7; D gene uncertain. CDR3 length: 13 residues. CDR1 and CDR2 from the germline V gene are SQVTM and ANQGSEA. DNA for the CDR3: TGCAGCGTTCACCTAATGGGAACCTACGAGCAGGACTTC. This codes for CSVHLMGTYEQDF.

The V and J genes are TRBV28 and TRBJ2-5; no firm D call. Germline lookup yields CDR1 MDHEN and CDR2 SYDVKM. The length of the CDR3 is 13 residues. V was shortened by 5 bases and J by 1 base, with 8 bases between the two germline ends. CDR3 nucleotide sequence: TGTGCCAGCAGTCGGATGGGCCAAGAGACCCAGTACTTC. Translation: CASSRMGQETQYF.

Ten or more counts support this clonotype. J is TRBJ1-5 and V is TRBV2, with D possibly being TRBD1 (6 bases). The CDR3 has 14 amino acids. The germline V gene has CDR1 SNHLY and CDR2 FYNNEI. V dropped 2 bases and J dropped 7 bases, with 12 bases sitting between them. The CDR3 sequence: CASSELGAGQPQHF. The CDR3 DNA reads as TGTGCCAGCAGTGAACTGGGGGCGGGACAGCCCCAGCATTTT.

Many counts were recorded for this clonotype. A read error is possible here, since a much larger clone lies one base away. The chain has TRBV7-8 and TRBJ2-7; 9 bases align to TRBD1. The CDR3 runs 14 residues. Germline CDR1 SGHVS, CDR2 FQNEAQ. The CDR3 sequence: CANSPDRGAYEQYF. The CDR3 coding sequence is TGTGCCAACAGCCCTGACAGGGGGGCCTACGAGCAGTACTTC.

J is TRBJ2-7 and V is TRBV11-2, with 10 bases matching TRBD1. Germline assignment: CDR1 SGHAT and CDR2 FQNNGV. V trimming: 5 bases; J trimming: 2 bases; junction bases outside the gene matches: 9. There are 16 residues in the CDR3. In DNA, the CDR3 is TGTGCCAGCAGCCCTGAGACAGGGGGCTTTCCCTACGAGCAGTACTTC. Protein: CASSPETGGFPYEQYF.

The sample holds many counts of this clonotype. V is TRBV2 and J is TRBJ2-7; D not certain. This CDR3 is 12 amino acids long. Trimming left V 6 bases short and J 0 bases short, with 6 bases between. Looked up from germline, CDR1 is SNHLY and CDR2 is FYNNEI. Here the CDR3 DNA reads TGTGCCAGCAGGTCCGGCTCCTACGAGCAGTACTTC. Protein product: CASRSGSYEQYF.

This clonotype has a count of ten or more. The CDR3 loop is CASSLLAPGELFF. The DNA of the CDR3 is TGTGCCAGCAGTTTACTAGCCCCCGGGGAGCTGTTTTTT. The J gene is TRBJ2-2, the V gene TRBV7-9; maybe TRBD2 (6 bases). Trimming cost V 6 bases and J 6 bases, with 11 bases left between them. CDR3 length: 13 amino acids. The V gene's germline CDR1 is SEHNR and CDR2 FQNEAQ (reference sequence).

This clonotype was counted many times. DNA for the CDR3: TGCAGTGCTAGTGGAAGCGGGGGCTACGAGCAGTACTTC. Its protein is CSASGSGGYEQYF. The J gene is TRBJ2-7, the V gene TRBV20-1; TRBD2 aligns across 8 bases. CDR1 and CDR2 (germline): DFQATT, SNEGSKA (reference sequence). The CDR3 extends over 13 amino acids. With 3 bases clipped from V and 3 bases from J, the junction kept 4 bases outside the gene matches.